This T cell receptor (beta chain) appears in the sequencing data of a study of human T cells and chemical hapten exposure. About the research overall: Patients, largely female, had alopecia areata, totalis or universalis.

Time point noted: patch test 3, about 24 weeks after DPC sensitization. Treatment reported: therapeutic diphenylcyclopropenone sensitization with weekly scalp DPC. Alopecia patients between 18 and 70 years old and suitable for DPC were used as donors. As concerns this clonotype: Its specificity is not known.

The germline V gene encodes CDR1 MNHEY and CDR2 SMNVEV (reference sequence). V lost 3 bases to trimming and J lost 2 bases; unmatched junction nucleotides: 1. CDR3 length: 14 amino acids. Study results and limitations: DPC sensitization left the count of TCRs above 1 in 1000 unchanged.

One entry per CDR3 protein, called by TCRdb with MiXCR from the RACE reads. The sample lists around 130,000 distinct CDR3 sequences; approximately 10% were seen once. The chain uses TRBV27 and TRBJ1-1, with 9 nucleotides matching TRBD1. This sequence originates from a woman aged 50 to 65 with alopecia areata. Some clones in this sample may be carry-over from other donors' samples. The starting material was whole blood, obtained in connection with sensitization to the hapten diphenylcyclopropenone (DPC). The CDR3 region has the DNA TGTGCCAGCAGTTTGGACAGGGGTAACACTGAAGCTTTCTTT. Its translation is CASSLDRGNTEAFF.